Detailed here is one TCR beta chain. Its antigen is currently unknown. This sample was included in a study of chemoradiotherapy in HPV16-positive cancers. Study-level information: Candidate HPV-specific T-cell clones and common TCR motifs came from functional assays in a couple of HPV16-positive patients. Study-wide points: Only two HPV16-positive patients supplied the functional HPV-specificity definition. Candidate HPV-specific clones and E7-related TCR motifs grew in tumor during treatment.

TCRdb's copy holds only in-frame clones and misses some; the assay was immunoSEQ multiplex PCR. Of 13,000 to 15,000 clones detected, roughly 91% appear once; the ten largest clones hold roughly 2.5%. Germline loops: CDR1 SGHVS, CDR2 FQNEAQ. This CDR3 spans 14 amino acids. Trimming cost V 1 base and J 4 bases, with 9 bases left between them. Over chemoradiotherapy, repertoires were sampled more than once. The chain couples TRBV7-8 to TRBJ2-3; D is possibly TRBD1 or TRBD2 (5 bases each). Sequenced material: blood, taken from a patient who underwent chemoradiotherapy. The sequence was obtained from a human donor with HPV-associated anogenital cancer. The CDR3 loop reads CASSLGVGADTQYF. For the CDR3, the DNA is TGTGCCAGCAGCTTAGGCGTGGGGGCAGATACGCAGTATTTT.